The present TCR beta chain was sequenced within a study of T-cell memory formation after mild COVID-19. The CDR3 spans 17 residues. The V end was cut by 0 bases, the J end by 5 bases, with 22 bases between. The germline gives CDR1 DFQATT, CDR2 SNEGSKA (reference sequence). On this clonotype: What it recognizes is unknown.

Each CDR3 protein gets one entry after TCRdb re-called the 5' RACE reads with MiXCR. The sample records 400,000 to 500,000 distinct CDR3 sequences, about 20% being singletons. Study conclusions and caveats: Later expanders leaned CD4+, whereas clones that contracted between day 15 and 85 were balanced CD4/CD8.

The sequencing input was PBMCs or a T cell subset sorted from them (not recorded which). The clonotype comes from an adult woman who had mild COVID-19 (a few samples of this study predate the infection). Cell type and time point are not known. V gene TRBV20-1 combines with J gene TRBJ1-1; a possible D gene is TRBD1 (5 bases). For the CDR3, the DNA is TGCAGTGCTAGAGATATGAGGCAGGGAGTGGGGTTTACTGAAGCTTTCTTT. Its protein is CSARDMRQGVGFTEAFF.